This T cell receptor (beta chain) was profiled in a study of cytomegalovirus exposure and HLA in healthy donors. Remarks on this clone: Its antigen remains unidentified.

The PCR was carried out with 60 Vbeta primers and 13 Jbeta primers. Using immunoSEQ multiplex PCR, the repertoire was profiled, and TCRdb retains in-frame clones only, with some absent. The sample carries approximately 110,000 clones, 73% recorded once. This CDR3 spans 12 amino acids. The study's findings and limits: After further analysis at a later stage, 16,951 TCR beta sequences were associated with HLA alleles at 0.05 false discovery rate. Immune exposure data for these donors was limited to CMV serostatus.

Sequencing used PBMCs. This rearrangement joins TRBV21-1 to TRBJ1-2; the table assigns TRBD1, which was not confirmed against the DNA. TRBV21-1 is described as a pseudogene. The receptor was isolated from a man in his sixties in good health and CMV-seropositive. Here the CDR3 reads CASSATGNGYTF. The CDR3 nucleotides are TGTGCCAGCAGCGCGACAGGGAATGGCTACACCTTC.